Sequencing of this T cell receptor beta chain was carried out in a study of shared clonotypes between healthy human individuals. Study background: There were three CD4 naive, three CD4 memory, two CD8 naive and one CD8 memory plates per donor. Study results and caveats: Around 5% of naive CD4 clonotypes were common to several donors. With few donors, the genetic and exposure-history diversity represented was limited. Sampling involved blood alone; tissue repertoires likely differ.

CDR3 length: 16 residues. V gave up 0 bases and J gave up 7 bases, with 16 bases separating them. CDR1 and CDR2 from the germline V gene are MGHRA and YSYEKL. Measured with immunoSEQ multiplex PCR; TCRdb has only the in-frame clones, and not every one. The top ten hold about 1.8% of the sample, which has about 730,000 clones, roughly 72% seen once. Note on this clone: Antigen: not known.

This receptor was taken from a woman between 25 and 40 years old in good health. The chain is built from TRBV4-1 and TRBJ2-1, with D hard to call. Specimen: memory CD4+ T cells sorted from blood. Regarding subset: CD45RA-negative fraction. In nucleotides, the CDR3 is TGCGCCAGCAGCCAAGAAACGGTACGCGGCTCTAATGAGCAGTTCTTC. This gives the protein CASSQETVRGSNEQFF.